These T cell receptor beta chains were read from a single sample in a study of metastatic and nonmetastatic thyroid tumors. TCRdb re-called clones from the PCR reads using MiXCR. The sample lists roughly 25,000 clones; about 15% were seen once. The sample was blood. These receptors were obtained from a female donor with papillary thyroid cancer or a benign thyroid nodule (not recorded which). Some clones in this sample may be carry-over from other donors' samples. CDR3s include the opening cysteine and the closing phenylalanine or tryptophan. D genes are given only for firm matches. For some rows the clone size is stated as once, few or many, or as a class when expanded; others skip it.

j_call | v_call | clone_size | d_call | cdr3_nt | cdr3_aa
TRBJ1-2 | TRBV7-2 | many | NA | TGTGCCAGCAGCCCAACCGGCTCAGTTTCCTATGGCTACACCTTC | CASSPTGSVSYGYTF
TRBJ2-6 | TRBV7-9 | many | NA | TGTGCCAGCTACGACCTGGGCTCTGGGGCCAACGTCCTGACTTTC | CASYDLGSGANVLTF
TRBJ2-3 | TRBV28 | many | NA | TGTGCCAGCAGTCCCTCGTTCTTACCTAGCACAGATACGCAGTATTTT | CASSPSFLPSTDTQYF
TRBJ2-7 | TRBV20-1 | NA | NA | TGCATCGCTACGGCAGGGGACTACGAGCAGTACTTC | CIATAGDYEQYF
TRBJ2-2 | TRBV4-3 | many | NA | TGCGCCAGCAGCCAAGACAGACTTGGGGGCACCGGGGAGCTGTTTTTT | CASSQDRLGGTGELFF
TRBJ2-1 | TRBV24-1 | many | NA | TGTGCCACCAGTGACCACCGACAGTCAACTAGCTCCTACAATGAGCAGTTCTTC | CATSDHRQSTSSYNEQFF
TRBJ2-1 | TRBV9 | many | NA | TGTGCCAGCAGCCCAGGCGACCACAATGAGCAGTTCTTC | CASSPGDHNEQFF
TRBJ2-5 | TRBV5-4 | NA | NA | TGTGCCAGCAGCCACCTGGGTGGAGCGGCCCTAGGTGAGACCCAGTACTTC | CASSHLGGAALGETQYF
TRBJ2-3 | TRBV4-2 | many | NA | TGTGCCAGCAGCCAAGATTTTAGGCGCGCAGATACGCAGTATTTT | CASSQDFRRADTQYF
TRBJ2-2 | TRBV27 | many | NA | TGTGCCAGCAGCCCGAACACCGGGGAGCTGTTTTTT | CASSPNTGELFF
TRBJ1-1 | TRBV11-2 | many | TRBD1 | TGTGCCAGCAGCTTAGTCGGGACAGGGAGGAACACTGAAGCTTTCTTT | CASSLVGTGRNTEAFF
TRBJ1-2 | TRBV6-5 | medium-sized | NA | TGTGCCAGCAGTTACTCGTTCCCTCCAGCAGAGAACGGAGGCTACACCTTC | CASSYSFPPAENGGYTF
TRBJ2-3 | TRBV4-1 | NA | NA | TGCGCCAGCATCCGTCGTGCGGTAGATACGCAGTATTTT | CASIRRAVDTQYF
TRBJ1-2 | TRBV5-4 | many | TRBD1 | TGTGCCAGCAGTCCAGGGGGCTTCGAGGGCTACACCTTC | CASSPGGFEGYTF
TRBJ2-1 | TRBV4-1 | NA | TRBD1 | TGCGCCAGCAGCCAAACGCCCGGGACAGGGGAGGTGCAGTTCTTC | CASSQTPGTGEVQFF
TRBJ2-2 | TRBV12-3/TRBV12-4 | few | TRBD1 | TGTGCCAGCCAACAGGGGCCCGGGGAGCTGTTTTTT | CASQQGPGELFF
TRBJ1-1 | TRBV7-2 | many | NA | TGTGCCAGCAGCCCACCCCCGGGGGGGGCTTTCTTT | CASSPPPGGAFF
TRBJ2-3 | TRBV25-1 | few | NA | TGTGCCAGCAGTGGGCGAATGGGTTCAATGAGTGCAGATACGCAGTATTTT | CASSGRMGSMSADTQYF
TRBJ1-4 | TRBV25-1 | many | TRBD1 | TGTGCCAGCAGTGACCCCGGGACAGGAATGGAAAAACTGTTTTTT | CASSDPGTGMEKLFF
TRBJ2-2 | TRBV5-1 | NA | NA | TGCGCCAGCAGCTTGCTTGGGGTCTACACCGGGGAGCTGTTTTTT | CASSLLGVYTGELFF
TRBJ2-2 | TRBV19 | few | NA | TGTGCCAGTGGCGGGGCCTGGGAGCTGTCTTTT | CASGGAWELSF
TRBJ2-1 | TRBV28 | many | NA | TGTGCCAGCAGTTTCGCGGGGGCGCAAGGGAATGAGCAGTTCTTC | CASSFAGAQGNEQFF